This T cell receptor (beta chain) came from a study of T cell responses to AZD1222 COVID-19 vaccine. General observations from the study: Only after the peak T cell response were repertoires sampled.

The CDR3 is 15 residues long. The V end was cut by 2 bases, the J end by 1 base, with 10 bases between. Germline-derived CDR1 and CDR2 are MDHEN and SYDVKM. Repertoires were generated with immunoSEQ multiplex PCR, while TCRdb's copy carries only in-frame clones and drops some. The sample holds about 140,000 clones, 80% to 95% seen once. A note on this clone: Its specificity is unknown.

The sequence derives from an adult who received the AZD1222 COVID-19 vaccine. J is TRBJ2-3 and V is TRBV28; D gene ambiguous. Source: peripheral blood, taken 28 days after the second AZD1222 dose. CDR3: CASSLQGPGTDTQYF. The DNA for the CDR3 is TGTGCCAGCAGTTTACAAGGACCGGGCACAGATACGCAGTATTTT.